This record covers a single TCR beta chain. What it binds is not known. Genomic DNA, serving as template, underwent TCR beta VDJ and CDR3 profiling. TCRdb re-called the reads through MiXCR, storing one row per CDR3 protein. The sample carries 150,000 to 200,000 distinct CDR3 sequences, 40% to 55% recorded once. The record originates from a study of CD8+CD57+ T cells in acquired aplastic anemia. Overall study findings and caveats: Patients and controls had in common fewer than 30 CD8+ CDR3 sequences.

The authors sequenced patients whose flow cytometry had shown CD8+CD57+ cell expansion. With no exception, the patients had severe acquired aplastic anemia. The source material was sorted CD4+, CD8+, or CD8+CD57+ T cells (not recorded which) from PBMCs. The sequence was obtained from a human donor with aplastic anemia.

CDR3 sequence: CASSIPSDTYNEQFF. DNA of the CDR3: TGTGCCAGCAGTATTCCTAGCGATACCTACAATGAGCAGTTCTTC. The chain is built from TRBV2 and TRBJ2-1; possible D gene TRBD2, 6 bases. Between the trimmed V and J ends, which lost 5 bases and 2 bases, there was a span of 13 bases. The CDR3 is 15 amino acids. Germline-derived CDR1 and CDR2 are SNHLY and FYNNEI.